This T cell receptor beta chain came from a study of blood T cell repertoires in COVID-19. In the original analysis: By means of reference gene primer amplification, nucleated cell counts were estimated. Assay used: immunoSEQ multiplex PCR; TCRdb lists only in-frame clones, some missing. V and J calls and clone size come straight from that table; D and trimming were deduced from the DNA. The sample contains 190,000 or so clones, 87% of which appear only once. Material: peripheral blood. The TCR was taken from a man in his sixties who had recovered from COVID-19.

CDR3 nucleotides: TGCGCCAGCAGCTTGGGGCAGACTAGCACAGATACGCAGTATTTT. Protein product: CASSLGQTSTDTQYF. This rearrangement joins TRBV5-1 to TRBJ2-3, with no clear D. This CDR3 is 15 amino acids long. The germline V gene has CDR1 SGHRS and CDR2 YFSETQ. V lost 0 bases, J lost 0 bases, and 8 bases lay in between. The whole variable domain, remainder taken from reference TRBV5-1 and TRBJ2-3, is KAGVTQTPRYLIKTRGQQVTLSCSPISGHRSVSWYQQTPGQGLQFLFEYFSETQRNKGNFPGRFSGRQFSNSRSEMNVSTLELGDSALYLCASSLGQTSTDTQYFGPGTRLTVL.